These T cell receptor beta chains were read from a single sample in a study of CD8+CD57+ T cells in acquired aplastic anemia. From the reads, TCRdb called clonotypes with MiXCR, one entry per CDR3 protein. The sample yields about 190,000 distinct CDR3 sequences, roughly half seen once. Sequenced sample: sorted CD4+, CD8+, or CD8+CD57+ T cells (not recorded which) from PBMCs. These TCRs come from a human donor with aplastic anemia. Each CDR3 is given with its conserved first and last residue. The order of the fields is D gene, clone size, V gene, J gene, CDR3 DNA, CDR3 protein. D genes are given only for firm matches. Size values are once, few and many counts, or a class for expanded clones, and some rows have none.

-	-	TRBV2	TRBJ2-5	TGTGCCAGCAGTGAAGGACTCAGGGCCCAAGAGACCCAGTACTTC	CASSEGLRAQETQYF
TRBD1	-	TRBV5-1	TRBJ1-1	TGCGCCAGCAGCCATCTTCAGGGGGCGGAAGCTTTCTTT	CASSHLQGAEAFF
-	-	TRBV2	TRBJ1-2	TGTGCCAGCATGAGGACGGACCTCGGGGGCTACACCTTC	CASMRTDLGGYTF
-	-	TRBV7-7	TRBJ1-1	TGTGCCAGCAGCCACACATTGAACACTGAAGCTTTCTTT	CASSHTLNTEAFF
TRBD2	many	TRBV6-1	TRBJ2-7	TGTGCCATCACCCCTAGCGGACTTTACTACGAGCAGTACTTC	CAITPSGLYYEQYF
TRBD1	many	TRBV20-1	TRBJ1-6	TGCAGTGCTAGAGTCCGCAGGGGGGATAATTCACCCCTCCACTTT	CSARVRRGDNSPLHF
-	few	TRBV7-8	TRBJ1-3	TGTGCCAGCAGCTTAGGTCCAGGGCCTGGAAACACCATATATTTT	CASSLGPGPGNTIYF
TRBD1	-	TRBV5-1	TRBJ1-1	TGCGCCAGCAGCTTACAGGGGGCTAGGAACACTGAAGCTTTCTTT	CASSLQGARNTEAFF
-	few	TRBV11-2	TRBJ1-4	TGTGCCAGCAGCGCCCGAGGGGAAACTAATGAAAAACTGTTTTTT	CASSARGETNEKLFF
-	-	TRBV2	TRBJ1-5	TGTGCCAGCAGTGATTCAGTTAATAGCAATCAGCCCCAGCATTTT	CASSDSVNSNQPQHF
TRBD2	-	TRBV10-3	TRBJ2-3	TGTGCCATCAGTGAGGGGCGGGGGGGTAGATTTAGCACAGATACGCAGTATTTT	CAISEGRGGRFSTDTQYF
-	many	TRBV6-1	TRBJ1-2	TGTGCCAGCAGTCATGACGCTAACTATGGCTACACCTTC	CASSHDANYGYTF
TRBD1	many	TRBV5-1	TRBJ1-1	TGCGCCAGCAGCATGAAACAGGGGGTACCTGAAGCTTTCTTT	CASSMKQGVPEAFF
-	many	TRBV6-4	TRBJ2-3	TGTGCCCCCCCGCAGGGGCGAGGAGATACGCAGTATTTT	CAPPQGRGDTQYF
TRBD2	few	TRBV6-4	TRBJ2-3	TGTGCCAGCAGTGACTCGACGGGGGGGCCAGATACGCAGTATTTT	CASSDSTGGPDTQYF
-	many	TRBV20-1	TRBJ2-2	TGCAGTGCTAGAGATTCAGGCAGGGCGGGCACCGGGGAGCTGTTTTTT	CSARDSGRAGTGELFF
TRBD1	-	TRBV29-1	TRBJ1-2	TGCAGCGTGAGGTGGGGACAGGGGGCTTTCCCCTATGGCTACACCTTC	CSVRWGQGAFPYGYTF
-	many	TRBV7-3	TRBJ2-2	TGTGCCAGCAGCCCGGCGGGGACAGAAGCCGGGGAGCTGTTTTTT	CASSPAGTEAGELFF
-	-	TRBV10-3	TRBJ1-2	TGTGCCATCAGTACGACAGCCGACTATGGCTACACCTTC	CAISTTADYGYTF
-	-	TRBV5-8	TRBJ1-2	TGTGCCAGCAGTCTCGCCCTACAGGGACGGGAAGGCTACACCTTC	CASSLALQGREGYTF
-	many	TRBV20-1	TRBJ1-1	TGCAGTGCTAGAGATCCGTTAGCGGAGGGGCGGGAAGACACTGAAGCTTTCTTT	CSARDPLAEGREDTEAFF
-	many	TRBV10-3	TRBJ2-2	TGTGCCATCCGCAATAACTCGGCCGGGGAGCTGTTTTTT	CAIRNNSAGELFF
-	-	TRBV2	TRBJ1-3	TGTGCCAGCAGTCGAGTGAGGGGCGCCTCTGGAAACACCATATATTTT	CASSRVRGASGNTIYF
-	many	TRBV29-1	TRBJ2-7	TGCAGCGTTGAAGATCCCCCAGGGGTAGAGCAGTACTTC	CSVEDPPGVEQYF
TRBD1	many	TRBV5-1	TRBJ2-7	TGCGCCAGCAGCTTGCGTCAGGGGGCGACCTACGAGCAGTACTTC	CASSLRQGATYEQYF
TRBD1	-	TRBV7-6	TRBJ2-7	TGTGCCAGCAGCTTAGCCGGGACAGGGCTCTACGAGCAGTACTTC	CASSLAGTGLYEQYF
-	-	TRBV20-1	TRBJ1-1	TGCAGTGCTAGGGCGGGTATAAACACTGAAGCTTTCTTT	CSARAGINTEAFF
TRBD1	many	TRBV5-1	TRBJ2-1	TGCGCCAGCAGCCCTCCCGGGACAGGGGTAAGCGAGCAGTTCTTC	CASSPPGTGVSEQFF
-	few	TRBV2	TRBJ2-7	TGTGCCAGCAGAGGGCGGATAGGCGGGACGTACGAGCAGTACTTC	CASRGRIGGTYEQYF
-	many	TRBV19	TRBJ2-5	TGTGCCAGTAGTCCAATTGGGGAGACCCAGTACTTC	CASSPIGETQYF
TRBD1	-	TRBV11-2	TRBJ2-3	TGTGCCAGCAGCTTGATCTACGGGACAGGAGACGACAGCACAGATACGCAGTATTTT	CASSLIYGTGDDSTDTQYF
TRBD1	many	TRBV24-1	TRBJ1-5	TGTGCCACCAGTGACACGACAGGGAATTATCAGCCCCAGCATTTT	CATSDTTGNYQPQHF
-	many	TRBV4-1	TRBJ1-4	TGCGCCAGCAGCCAATCGGGCAGGTCGAATGAAAAACTGTTTTTT	CASSQSGRSNEKLFF
-	many	TRBV5-6	TRBJ2-7	TGTGCCAGCAGCCCACGGTTTATCTTAAACTCCTACGAGCAGTACTTC	CASSPRFILNSYEQYF
-	many	TRBV9	TRBJ2-1	TGTGCCAGCAGCGTTGGGACGTCCTACAATGAGCAGTTCTTC	CASSVGTSYNEQFF
-	many	TRBV12-3/TRBV12-4	TRBJ1-4	TGTGCCAGCAGTTTAGGGCAGAAATATGAAAAACTGTTTTTT	CASSLGQKYEKLFF
-	-	TRBV25-1	TRBJ2-5	TGTGCCAGCAGTGCACTAGGGGAGACCCAGTACTTC	CASSALGETQYF
-	few	TRBV28	TRBJ1-1	TGTGCCAGCAGGACAGCCTCCATGAACACTGAAGCTTTCTTT	CASRTASMNTEAFF
TRBD1	-	TRBV9	TRBJ2-3	TGTGCCAGCAGCGTACACAGGGGGAGTGCAGATACGCAGTATTTT	CASSVHRGSADTQYF
TRBD1	-	TRBV24-1	TRBJ2-3	TGTGCCACCAGTGATTTAAGACAGGGGTTACCAGATACGCAGTATTTT	CATSDLRQGLPDTQYF
-	many	TRBV11-3	TRBJ2-5	TGTGCCAGCAGCCCCGGGCCACAAGAGACCCAGTACTTC	CASSPGPQETQYF
-	-	TRBV20-1	TRBJ2-1	TGCAGTTGGACCTCCCCGACTGTCCACTGGAATGAGCAGTTCTTC	CSWTSPTVHWNEQFF
-	-	TRBV7-7	TRBJ2-5	TGTGCCAGCAGTACCAAGGGCGGGACCCAGTACTTC	CASSTKGGTQYF
-	many	TRBV10-3	TRBJ1-1	TGTGCCATCAGCGCCCGGGCAGGGGAGGACACTGAAGCTTTCTTT	CAISARAGEDTEAFF
-	many	TRBV24-1	TRBJ1-1	TGTGCCACGAGCACTCAGGGGCAAGCTTTCTTT	CATSTQGQAFF
-	many	TRBV20-1	TRBJ2-7	TGCAGTGGCAGAGATCCCAGGACCTACGAGCAGTACTTC	CSGRDPRTYEQYF
-	-	TRBV19	TRBJ1-3	TGTGCCAGTAGTATTCAAGGAGGTGGAGACACCAGATATTTT	CASSIQGGGDTRYF